These 13 T cell receptor beta chains were all obtained from the same sample, sequenced in a study of cytomegalovirus exposure and HLA in healthy donors. Both 60 Vbeta primers and 13 Jbeta primers went into the PCR. Some clones are missing from TCRdb's copy, which holds only in-frame ones; the method was immunoSEQ multiplex PCR. The table lists more than 100,000 clones, 77% of them singletons. Sequencing was done on a sample of PBMCs. These receptor sequences come from a human donor in good health.

This clone has a handful of counts. The chain joins TRBV11-3 to TRBJ2-1; weak D call: TRBD1 (6 bases). CDR3 length equals 15 residues. The germline CDR1 and CDR2 sequences are SGHNT and YENEEA. Deletions cut 3 bases from V and 1 base from J, with 10 bases between. In DNA, the CDR3 is TGTGCCAGCAGCTTTGGCAGGGGTTCCTACAATGAGCAGTTCTTC. Its protein is CASSFGRGSYNEQFF.

The chain employs TRBV21-1 and TRBJ1-5; the table assigns TRBD1, which was not confirmed against the DNA. TRBV21-1 is a recognized pseudogene. The CDR3 runs to 14 residues. The CDR3 spells CASSSPRGISPQHF. For the CDR3, the DNA is TGTGCCAGCAGCAGCCCCAGGGGGATATCGCCCCAGCATTTT.

This sequence joins TRBV11-3 and TRBJ1-1; D possibly corresponds to TRBD1 (6 bases). Germline assignment: CDR1 SGHNT and CDR2 YENEEA. This CDR3 comprises 16 residues. V lost 0 bases, J lost 0 bases, and 11 bases lay in between. The CDR3: CASSLEGGGLNTEAFF. For the CDR3, the DNA is TGTGCCAGCAGCTTAGAGGGCGGGGGCCTGAACACTGAAGCTTTCTTT.

The CDR3 loop is CASSYYRGSPQETQYF. The CDR3 bases are TGTGCCAGCAGTTACTATCGCGGGAGCCCTCAAGAGACCCAGTACTTC. The J gene is TRBJ2-5, the V gene TRBV6-5; 7 bases fit TRBD2. The CDR3 has 16 residues. Germline V gene data show CDR1 as MNHEY and CDR2 as SVGAGI. Trimming at V came to 1 base and at J to 2 bases, leaving 7 bases not matched to a gene.

The chain has TRBV4-1 and TRBJ2-1; 9 bases match TRBD1. Germline-derived CDR1 and CDR2 are MGHRA and YSYEKL. V lost 0 bases, J lost 9 bases, and 9 bases stayed unmatched. The CDR3 spans 16 residues. The CDR3 is CASSQDGTGRQGEQFF. For the CDR3, the DNA is TGCGCCAGCAGCCAAGATGGGACAGGGAGACAGGGTGAGCAGTTCTTC.

The rearrangement uses TRBV5-6 and TRBJ1-1; TRBD1 might be the D (6 bases). The CDR3 runs to 14 residues. The V end was cut by 2 bases, the J end by 6 bases, with 14 bases between. The germline CDR1 and CDR2 sequences are SGHDT and YYEEEE. The CDR3 spells CASSFGGLGAEAFF. CDR3 DNA: TGTGCCAGCAGCTTCGGGGGGCTGGGCGCTGAAGCTTTCTTT. Full variable domain (rest looked up from reference TRBV5-6 and TRBJ1-1): DAGVTQSPTHLIKTRGQQVTLRCSPKSGHDTVSWYQQALGQGPQFIFQYYEEEERQRGNFPDRFSGHQFPNYSSELNVNALLLGDSALYLCASSFGGLGAEAFFGQGTRLTVV.

The chain links TRBV6-5 to TRBJ2-5; D might be TRBD2 (5 bases). Germline V gene data show CDR1 as MNHEY and CDR2 as SVGAGI. The CDR3 loop spans 14 amino acids. Trimming took 6 bases from V and 9 from J, leaving 20 bases between them. The CDR3 DNA reads TGTGCCAGCAGGGTGGGCGGGCCCACTGGGGCCCAGTACTTC. Protein sequence: CASRVGGPTGAQYF.

J is TRBJ2-1 and V is TRBV9; TRBD1 is a possible D gene (6 bases). V was shortened by 0 bases and J by 6 bases, with 16 bases between the two germline ends. This CDR3 comprises 16 residues. Looked up from germline, CDR1 is SGDLS and CDR2 is YYNGEE. CDR3 DNA sequence: TGTGCCAGCAGCGTAGCTATAGGGGGATCTGGCAATGAGCAGTTCTTC. Protein product: CASSVAIGGSGNEQFF.

This clone showed up just a few times. The J gene is TRBJ1-1, the V gene TRBV5-1; a weak D match, TRBD1 (6 bases). The V end was cut by 3 bases, the J end by 1 base, with 10 bases between. CDR3 size: 14 residues. Germline V gene sequence: CDR1 SGHRS, CDR2 YFSETQ. The CDR3, as DNA: TGCGCCAGCAGCTACGGGACACAGAACACTGAAGCTTTCTTT. This codes for CASSYGTQNTEAFF.

The chain joins TRBV4-1 to TRBJ1-4; the match to TRBD1 covers 9 bases. CDR1 MGHRA and CDR2 YSYEKL come from the germline V gene. V was clipped by 5 bases and J by 4 bases; unmatched bases: 8. The CDR3 covers 16 residues. CDR3: CASSNPTGGLNEKLFF. The DNA for the CDR3 is TGCGCCAGCAGCAACCCAACAGGGGGCCTTAATGAAAAACTGTTTTTT.

This clone turned up a few times. The rearrangement joins TRBV5-5 to TRBJ1-1; D is perhaps TRBD1 (5 bases). V was cut by 0 bases and J by 0 bases, with 9 bases left in between. The CDR3 is 15 residues long. Germline V gene lookup returns CDR1 SGHKS and CDR2 YYEKEE (reference sequence). In nucleotides, the CDR3 is TGTGCCAGCAGCTTGGAGGGGTGGATGAACACTGAAGCTTTCTTT. This encodes CASSLEGWMNTEAFF.

This clone occurred once. This chain joins TRBV5-1 and TRBJ2-7; 9 bases are shared with TRBD2. Germline V gene data show CDR1 as SGHRS and CDR2 as YFSETQ. The V and J ends lost 2 bases and 5 bases, in that order; junction bases with no gene match: 2. This CDR3 is built from 13 residues. CDR3 sequence: CASSFSGSHEQYF. The CDR3, as DNA: TGCGCCAGCAGCTTTAGCGGGAGCCACGAGCAGTACTTC. Full variable domain (rest looked up from reference TRBV5-1 and TRBJ2-7): KAGVTQTPRYLIKTRGQQVTLSCSPISGHRSVSWYQQTPGQGLQFLFEYFSETQRNKGNFPGRFSGRQFSNSRSEMNVSTLELGDSALYLCASSFSGSHEQYFGPGTRLTVT.

The chain employs TRBV15 and TRBJ2-7; 8 bases match TRBD2. Germline values: CDR1 LNHNV, CDR2 YYDKDF (reference sequence). V dropped 5 bases and J dropped 5; count of bases not matched to a gene: 14. The CDR3 consists of 16 residues. CDR3: CATSRALGAGDNEQYF. CDR3 coding DNA: TGTGCCACCAGCCGCGCTCTGGGAGCGGGAGACAACGAGCAGTACTTC.